The next 19 T cell receptor beta chains were all read from a single sample in a study of graft-versus-host responses after intestinal transplantation. Assay used: immunoSEQ multiplex PCR; TCRdb lists only in-frame clones, some missing. The table has 70,000 to 100,000 clones, 70% to 90% seen once. These receptors are not linked to any known antigen. Here the sequenced sample was unstimulated CD4+ T cells sorted from spleen or lymph node cells, taken before intestinal transplant. These receptors were taken from a human donor who received an intestinal transplant.

On this clone: Other DNA sequences within the sample encode an identical CDR3. This chain connects TRBV5-1 to TRBJ2-3; D is unresolved. Germline V lookup: CDR1 SGHRS, CDR2 YFSETQ. V was pared by 3 bases and J by 0 bases, with 5 bases between. The CDR3 runs to 13 residues. CDR3 sequence (DNA): TGCGCCAGCAGCTCTACTAGCACAGATACGCAGTATTTT. This encodes CASSSTSTDTQYF.

The gene calls are TRBV19 and TRBJ1-2; TRBD1 aligns across 7 bases. The germline V gene has CDR1 LNHDA and CDR2 SQIVND (reference sequence). The CDR3 runs 16 residues. V was pared by 4 bases and J by 1 base, with 9 bases of the junction left unmatched. DNA of the CDR3: TGTGCCAGTAGTACTATAGGGACAGACTTTAACTATGGCTACACCTTC. It translates to CASSTIGTDFNYGYTF.

The gene calls are TRBV19 and TRBJ1-1; D is ambiguous. This CDR3 has 13 amino acids. Germline V gene lookup returns CDR1 LNHDA and CDR2 SQIVND (reference sequence). Trimming pared 7 bases from V and 4 bases from J, leaving 13 bases between. The CDR3 loop is CASTKRGSTEAFF. The CDR3 nucleotides are TGTGCCAGTACCAAAAGAGGGAGCACTGAAGCTTTCTTT.

The rearrangement joins TRBV5-4 to TRBJ2-2, with 9 nucleotides matching TRBD1. Per germline, CDR1 SGHNT and CDR2 YYREEE (reference sequence). There are 15 residues in the CDR3. Trimming took 4 bases from V and 1 from J; bases not matched to a gene: 2. The CDR3 nucleotides read TGTGCCAGCAGCCCGACAGGGGGGAACACCGGGGAGCTGTTTTTT. It is translated as CASSPTGGNTGELFF.

In this sample, this clone is medium-sized. V usage is TRBV5-1 and J usage is TRBJ2-1; 8 bases line up with TRBD1. J was trimmed by 6 bases and V by 5 bases; bases with no gene match: 4. The CDR3 contains 13 residues. Germline CDR1 and CDR2: SGHRS and YFSETQ. This CDR3 is CASRSTGVNEQFF. CDR3 bases: TGCGCCAGCAGGTCGACAGGGGTCAATGAGCAGTTCTTC.

CDR3 sequence (DNA): TGTGCCAGCAGCTTGGATAGCTTTCCTTACAATGAGCAGTTCTTC. This translates into CASSLDSFPYNEQFF. The J gene is TRBJ2-1, the V gene TRBV5-6, with no clear D. CDR1 SGHDT and CDR2 YYEEEE come from the germline V gene. Trimming cost V 0 bases and J 4 bases, with 11 bases left between them. This CDR3 spans 15 amino acids.

V usage is TRBV19 and J usage is TRBJ2-1, with 9 bases aligning to TRBD1. The J segment lost 7 bases and the V segment lost 8 bases, leaving 12 bases of the junction unmatched. Per germline, CDR1 LNHDA and CDR2 SQIVND (reference sequence). The CDR3 is 15 amino acids. CDR3 sequence: CASGPTGTGWNEQFF. Written as DNA, the CDR3 is TGTGCCAGTGGCCCAACCGGGACAGGGTGGAATGAGCAGTTCTTC.

This chain uses TRBV7-2 with TRBJ1-1; a possible D gene is TRBD1 (5 bases). V lost 2 bases to trimming and J lost 3 bases, with 7 bases between them. This CDR3 region has 13 residues. Germline CDR1 is SGHTA and CDR2 is FQGNSA. In DNA, the CDR3 is TGTGCCAGCAGCTTACAAGGGGACACTGAAGCTTTCTTT. Protein sequence: CASSLQGDTEAFF.

The chain couples TRBV6-1 to TRBJ2-3; maybe TRBD2 (5 bases). The germline gives CDR1 MNHNS, CDR2 SASEGT. CDR3 length equals 15 residues. V was clipped by 8 bases and J by 5 bases, with 20 bases between them. Here the CDR3 DNA reads TGTGCCAGCGTCCGAGGGATTCCAGAAGGAGATACGCAGTATTTT. It encodes CASVRGIPEGDTQYF.

This chain links TRBV19 with TRBJ1-4; D not resolved. The ends were cut back, 3 bases at V and 4 bases at J, with 9 bases in the middle. Per the germline V gene, CDR1 is LNHDA and CDR2 is SQIVND (reference sequence). This CDR3 comprises 14 residues. The CDR3 DNA reads as TGTGCCAGTAGTATCGCGTCAAGTAATGAAAAACTGTTTTTT. This translates into CASSIASSNEKLFF.

The chain is built from TRBV19 and TRBJ2-1; TRBD1 aligns across 9 bases. V lost 4 bases and J lost 5; bases outside the gene matches: 9. This CDR3 is 16 amino acids long. The germline gives CDR1 LNHDA, CDR2 SQIVND (reference sequence). The CDR3 region has the DNA TGTGCCAGTAGTAATCTTGAGGGACAGGGTAACAATGAGCAGTTCTTC. It encodes CASSNLEGQGNNEQFF.

V and J are TRBV7-3 and TRBJ2-2; 12 positions match TRBD2. The germline V gene has CDR1 SGHTA and CDR2 FQGTGA. This CDR3 spans 15 amino acids. J gave up 4 bases and V 4 bases, and 1 base lay outside the gene matches. The CDR3 DNA reads TGTGCCAGCAGCTCACTAGCGGGGGGCACCGGGGAGCTGTTTTTT. Translation: CASSSLAGGTGELFF.

V gene TRBV19 combines with J gene TRBJ2-7; possibly TRBD2 for D (6 bases). Deletions cut 5 bases from V and 2 bases from J, with 13 bases between. This CDR3 contains 14 residues. Germline V gene lookup returns CDR1 LNHDA and CDR2 SQIVND (reference sequence). CDR3 in amino acids: CASSLGTFPYEQYF. The CDR3 bases are TGTGCCAGTAGTCTGGGGACTTTTCCCTACGAGCAGTACTTC.

The chain uses TRBV27 and TRBJ1-6; perhaps TRBD1 as D (5 bases). V was shortened by 2 bases and J by 7 bases, with 12 bases between the two germline ends. CDR3 size: 15 residues. CDR1 is MNHEY and CDR2 is SMNVEV in the germline V gene (reference sequence). In DNA form, the CDR3 reads TGTGCCAGCAGTTTAGGAGCGGGGCCAAATTCACCCCTCCACTTT. It yields the protein CASSLGAGPNSPLHF.

The rearrangement links TRBV19 to TRBJ1-2, with 7 bases fitting TRBD1. J lost 3 bases, V lost 9 bases, and 1 base had no gene match. The length of the CDR3 is 11 residues. CDR1 and CDR2 from the germline V gene are LNHDA and SQIVND (reference sequence). This CDR3 is CASGQDYGYTF. CDR3 nucleotides: TGTGCCAGCGGACAGGACTATGGCTACACCTTC.

The chain uses TRBV7-2 and TRBJ2-1; perhaps TRBD2 as D (5 bases). The CDR3 is 15 residues long. The V end lost 6 bases, the J end lost 3 bases, and 15 bases lay between the germline ends. Per the germline V gene, CDR1 is SGHTA and CDR2 is FQGNSA. CDR3 sequence reads: CASSQSGLDYNEQFF. In nucleotides, the CDR3 is TGTGCCAGCAGTCAGAGCGGCCTTGACTACAATGAGCAGTTCTTC.

V is TRBV6-5 and J is TRBJ2-2; the D gene is possibly TRBD2 (6 bases). Germline CDR1 reads MNHEY; CDR2 reads SVGAGI. This CDR3 is built from 11 residues. The V end lost 11 bases, the J end lost 6 bases, and 10 bases lay between the germline ends. The CDR3 nucleotides read TGTGCCTGCGGGACGGCCGGGGAGCTGTTTTTT. Amino acid sequence: CACGTAGELFF.

The rearrangement links TRBV6-1 to TRBJ2-7; no reliable D call. The germline gives CDR1 MNHNS, CDR2 SASEGT. The V end lost 4 bases, the J end lost 2 bases, and 12 bases lay between the germline ends. The CDR3 runs 14 residues. CDR3 residues: CASSATTPPYEQYF. Written as DNA, the CDR3 is TGTGCCAGCAGTGCCACGACACCTCCCTACGAGCAGTACTTC.

V is TRBV9 and J is TRBJ1-4, with a possible D match to TRBD1 (6 bases). The V gene's germline CDR1 is SGDLS and CDR2 YYNGEE. The germline V and J ends were trimmed by 4 bases and 3 bases, with 16 bases remaining between them. The CDR3 is 16 residues long. The CDR3 bases are TGTGCCAGCAGCCCAGGGGTCCTGGGGTCTAATGAAAAACTGTTTTTT. Translated: CASSPGVLGSNEKLFF. The whole variable domain, filled in from reference TRBV9 and TRBJ1-4, reads DSGVTQTPKHLITATGQRVTLRCSPRSGDLSVYWYQQSLDQGLQFLIQYYNGEERAKGNILERFSAQQFPDLHSELNLSSLELGDSALYFCASSPGVLGSNEKLFFGSGTQLSVL.